The rows below give T cell receptor beta chains drawn from one sample of a study of identifying expanded T cells in peripheral blood. Assay used: immunoSEQ multiplex PCR; TCRdb lists only in-frame clones, some missing. In the table there are under 150,000 clones, about 88% of which are singletons. Material for sequencing was blood. These receptors were obtained from a person aged 18-69 years in good health. The CDR3 runs from the conserved cysteine through the conserved F or W. The D gene is left open where the match is weak. Clone size appears in some rows only: once, few, many, or a class for an expanded clone.

TRBJ2-7,.,TRBV19,few,TGTGCCAGTAGTATAGGTTGGGGGACCACCTACGAGCAGTACTTC,CASSIGWGTTYEQYF
TRBJ1-1,.,TRBV7-2,.,TGTGCCAGCAGCTTAGGGTTGCAGAGCACTGAAGCTTTCTTT,CASSLGLQSTEAFF
TRBJ2-1,.,TRBV2,.,TGTGCCAGCAGGTTTATTTCCTACAATGAGCAGTTCTTC,CASRFISYNEQFF
TRBJ2-5,.,TRBV29-1,.,TGCAGCGTTGAAGAAAGACTAAAAGAGACCCAGTACTTC,CSVEERLKETQYF
TRBJ1-3,.,TRBV10-1,.,TGCGCCAGCAGTGAAGGGGGATTTGGAAACACCATATATTTT,CASSEGGFGNTIYF
TRBJ2-3,TRBD2,TRBV5-1,once,TGCGCCAGCAGCGCGGGGGTGGCCCCGAATACGCAGTATTTT,CASSAGVAPNTQYF
TRBJ2-4,.,TRBV21-1,.,TGTGCCAGCAGCAAAGTGCGCGTTCTAGCCAAAAACATTCAGTACTTC,CASSKVRVLAKNIQYF
TRBJ1-4,.,TRBV5-6,.,TGTGCCAGCAGCGGCCGGAAGGCCTCTAATGAAAAACTGTTTTTT,CASSGRKASNEKLFF
TRBJ2-1,TRBD2,TRBV5-1,.,TGCGCCAGCAGCCAGACTAGCGGGGGGAACAATGAGCAGTTCTTC,CASSQTSGGNNEQFF
TRBJ1-4,.,TRBV6-1,.,TGTGCCAGCAGTCTTGTGGGGGACGAAAAACTGTTTTTT,CASSLVGDEKLFF
TRBJ1-4,.,TRBV9,.,TGTGCCAGCAGCGTCGGGGTGGGGGAAAAACTGTTTTTT,CASSVGVGEKLFF
TRBJ1-2,.,TRBV5-6,.,TGTGCCAGCAGCTTATCAGGGATCTATGGCTACACCTTC,CASSLSGIYGYTF
TRBJ2-1,.,TRBV14,.,TGTGCCAGCAGCCAAGGTCGCTACTCCTACAATGAGCAGTTCTTC,CASSQGRYSYNEQFF
TRBJ2-6,.,TRBV27,.,TGTGCCACCAGGGGCGCTGGGGCCAACGTCCTGACTTTC,CATRGAGANVLTF
TRBJ2-3,TRBD1,TRBV5-5,.,TGTGCCAGCAGCCCGACAGGGGGCGCATATTCAGATACGCAGTATTTT,CASSPTGGAYSDTQYF
TRBJ2-7,.,TRBV27,.,TGTGCCAGCAGTACCTTAAGGAGCCCCTTATACGAGCAGTACTTC,CASSTLRSPLYEQYF
TRBJ2-3,.,TRBV7-3,.,TGTGCCAGCAGCTTAACAGGGGGGACAGAGCCAGATACGCAGTATTTT,CASSLTGGTEPDTQYF
TRBJ1-4,TRBD1,TRBV5-6,.,TGTGCCAGCAGCTTACAGGGGGCGTCAACTAATGAAAAACTGTTTTTT,CASSLQGASTNEKLFF
TRBJ2-5,.,TRBV7-7,once,TGTGCCAGCAGCTCGGGCGGTACCCCGGGAGAGACCCAGTACTTC,CASSSGGTPGETQYF
TRBJ2-2,.,TRBV5-5,.,TGTGCCAGCACCTCCCTTGGGGAGCTGTTTTTT,CASTSLGELFF